The 15 T cell receptor beta chains listed next were all sequenced from one sample in a study of blood T cell repertoires in COVID-19. The assay was immunoSEQ multiplex PCR, and TCRdb's table has in-frame clones only and misses some. The repertoire holds 150,000 or so clones, with roughly 81% as singletons. Sequenced: peripheral blood. These receptors were collected from a human donor with acute or convalescent COVID-19. The donor label of this sample is uncertain.

This chain joins TRBV5-4 and TRBJ2-6; TRBD1 might be the D (6 bases). This CDR3 spans 13 amino acids. V gave up 5 bases and J gave up 9 bases, with 12 bases separating them. Germline CDR1 reads SGHNT; CDR2 reads YYREEE (reference sequence). The CDR3 loop reads CASSLQGLNVLTF. DNA for the CDR3: TGTGCCAGCAGTCTACAGGGCCTCAACGTCCTGACTTTC.

CDR3 loop: CASSLTGANEQYV. For the CDR3, the DNA is TGCGCCAGCAGCTTGACAGGAGCCAACGAGCAGTACGTC. This chain links TRBV5-1 with TRBJ2-7; D perhaps matches TRBD1 (5 bases). The CDR3 loop spans 13 amino acids. V was shortened by 1 base and J by 5 bases, with 10 bases between the two germline ends. Germline CDR1 and CDR2: SGHRS and YFSETQ.

This chain uses TRBV29-1 with TRBJ1-3; 9 bases are a match to TRBD1. Germline V gene sequence: CDR1 SQVTM, CDR2 ANQGSEA. Unmatched junction bases numbered 8, after V lost 4 bases and J lost 7 bases. The CDR3 sequence is 14 residues long. The DNA of the CDR3 is TGCAGCGTTGTTAGAATGGGACAGGGTAACACCATATATTTT. Translating gives CSVVRMGQGNTIYF.

This chain links TRBV7-8 with TRBJ2-7, with TRBD1 as a possible D gene (5 bases). CDR1 and CDR2 (germline): SGHVS, FQNEAQ. This CDR3 has 14 residues. Trimming pared 5 bases from V and 0 bases from J, leaving 11 bases between. The CDR3 spells CASSPQGFSYEQYV. The DNA of the CDR3 is TGTGCCAGCAGCCCCCAGGGTTTCTCCTACGAGCAGTACGTC.

V usage is TRBV2 and J usage is TRBJ2-3; TRBD2 matches at 7 bases. Germline assignment: CDR1 SNHLY and CDR2 FYNNEI. This CDR3 is 14 amino acids long. V trimming: 5 bases; J trimming: 4 bases; junction bases outside the gene matches: 6. The CDR3 nucleotides are TGTGCCAGCAGTCCCGGACTAGATCCAGATACGCAGTATTTT. The encoded protein is CASSPGLDPDTQYF. Filled out from reference TRBV2 and TRBJ2-3, the complete variable domain reads EPEVTQTPSHQVTQMGQEVILRCVPISNHLYFYWYRQILGQKVEFLVSFYNNEISEKSEIFDDQFSVERPDGSNFTLKIRSTKLEDSAMYFCASSPGLDPDTQYFGPGTRLTVL.

There are a few counts of this clone. The V gene is TRBV6-5, the J gene TRBJ1-6, with D perhaps matching TRBD1 (5 bases). Germline assignment: CDR1 MNHEY and CDR2 SVGAGI. Between the trimmed V and J ends, which lost 6 bases and 2 bases, there was a span of 11 bases. This CDR3 spans 15 amino acids. CDR3 coding DNA: TGTGCCAGCAGGAGTCGGGGGACCTATAATTCACCCCTCCACTTT. It codes for CASRSRGTYNSPLHF.

V usage is TRBV6-2 or TRBV6-3 and J usage is TRBJ1-6, with D perhaps matching TRBD1 (6 bases). Per the germline V gene, CDR1 is MNHEY and CDR2 is SVGEGT. There are 14 residues in the CDR3. V was clipped by 2 bases and J by 11 bases, with 13 bases between them. The CDR3 is CASSYAGEGTPLHF. CDR3 sequence (DNA): TGTGCCAGCAGTTACGCAGGGGAAGGGACACCCCTCCACTTT.

This CDR3 reads CASSLWRGRTDTQYF. The CDR3 DNA reads as TGTGCCAGCAGCTTATGGCGGGGGCGCACAGATACGCAGTATTTT. The rearrangement links TRBV5-5 to TRBJ2-3; D is possibly TRBD2 (7 bases). CDR1 is SGHKS, CDR2 YYEKEE, per germline (reference sequence). Trimming removed 2 bases from V and 1 base from J, with 11 bases in between. The CDR3 covers 15 residues.

For this clone: A junction boundary mismatches the germline segment, possibly from a read error. The rearrangement joins TRBV12-3 or TRBV12-4 to TRBJ1-3; tentative D call: TRBD1 (5 bases). This CDR3 region has 13 residues. The CDR3 loop is CASSPTAFTFPNF. The CDR3, as DNA: TGTGCCAGCAGTCCGACAGCTTTTACATTCCCGAATTTT.

The gene calls are TRBV19 and TRBJ1-5; possibly TRBD1 for D (5 bases). CDR1 LNHDA and CDR2 SQIVND come from the germline V gene (reference sequence). There are 15 residues in the CDR3. Trimming removed 3 bases at V and 7 bases at J, with 16 bases between. The CDR3 here is CASSIGDFGRQPQHF. The CDR3 region has the DNA TGTGCCAGTAGTATTGGGGACTTCGGACGCCAGCCCCAGCATTTT.

The J gene is TRBJ2-3, the V gene TRBV12-3 or TRBV12-4; TRBD1 aligns across 7 bases. V was clipped by 6 bases and J by 4 bases; unmatched bases: 4. The CDR3 extends over 13 amino acids. The CDR3: CASSLTGADTQYF. The CDR3 DNA reads TGTGCCAGCAGCTTAACAGGGGCAGATACGCAGTATTTT.

The chain employs TRBV5-5 and TRBJ1-3, with TRBD1 matching over 9 bases. After removal of 2 bases from V and 3 bases from J, the junction contained 6 bases not matched to a gene. CDR3 size: 16 residues. Germline V gene sequence: CDR1 SGHKS, CDR2 YYEKEE (reference sequence). The CDR3 region is CASSLQGANVGNTIYF. CDR3 nucleotides: TGTGCCAGCAGCTTACAGGGGGCAAACGTTGGAAACACCATATATTTT.

The rearrangement links TRBV2 to TRBJ1-2; D may be TRBD1 (6 bases). V was cut by 7 bases and J by 4 bases, with 16 bases left in between. Germline V gene lookup returns CDR1 SNHLY and CDR2 FYNNEI. This CDR3 has 14 residues. For the CDR3, the DNA is TGTGCCAGCACCGCACAGGGAACCCTCTATGGCTACACCTTC. Translation: CASTAQGTLYGYTF.

This clone was observed many times. The chain carries TRBV3-1 (or the pseudogene TRBV3-2) and TRBJ2-7, with 8 bases aligning to TRBD2. This CDR3 contains 14 residues. The germline V gene has CDR1 LGHDT and CDR2 YNNKEL (reference sequence). The J segment lost 0 bases and the V segment lost 4 bases, leaving 2 bases of the junction unmatched. The CDR3 coding sequence is TGTGCCAGCAGCCCGGCGGGGGGCTCCTACGAGCAGTACGTC. Translating it yields CASSPAGGSYEQYV.

The chain carries TRBV6-4 and TRBJ1-2; 7 bases are a match to TRBD1. The CDR3 totals 16 residues. J was trimmed by 7 bases and V by 4 bases; bases with no gene match: 15. Per germline, CDR1 MRHNA and CDR2 SNTAGT. The CDR3 is CASSALSGTVISGYTF. Here the CDR3 DNA reads TGTGCCAGCAGTGCCCTTTCCGGGACAGTCATATCTGGCTACACCTTC.